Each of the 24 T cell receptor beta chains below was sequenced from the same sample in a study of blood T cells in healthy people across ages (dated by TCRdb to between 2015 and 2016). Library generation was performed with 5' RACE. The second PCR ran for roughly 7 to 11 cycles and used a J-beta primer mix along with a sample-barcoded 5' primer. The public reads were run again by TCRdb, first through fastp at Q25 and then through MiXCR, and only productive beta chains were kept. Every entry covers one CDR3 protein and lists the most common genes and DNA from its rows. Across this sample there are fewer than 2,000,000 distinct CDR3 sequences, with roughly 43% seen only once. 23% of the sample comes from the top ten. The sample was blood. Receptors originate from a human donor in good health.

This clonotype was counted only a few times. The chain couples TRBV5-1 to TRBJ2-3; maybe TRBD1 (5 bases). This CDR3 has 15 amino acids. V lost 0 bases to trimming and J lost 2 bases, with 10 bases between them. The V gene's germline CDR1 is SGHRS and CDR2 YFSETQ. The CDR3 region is CASSLDPTDTDTQYF. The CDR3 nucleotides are TGCGCCAGCAGCTTGGATCCGACAGACACAGATACGCAGTATTTT.

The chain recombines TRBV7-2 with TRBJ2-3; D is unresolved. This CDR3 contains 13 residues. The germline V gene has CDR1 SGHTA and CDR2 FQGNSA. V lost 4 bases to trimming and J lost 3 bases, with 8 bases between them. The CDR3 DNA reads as TGTGCCAGCAGCTACTACGGGACAGATACGCAGTATTTT. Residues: CASSYYGTDTQYF.

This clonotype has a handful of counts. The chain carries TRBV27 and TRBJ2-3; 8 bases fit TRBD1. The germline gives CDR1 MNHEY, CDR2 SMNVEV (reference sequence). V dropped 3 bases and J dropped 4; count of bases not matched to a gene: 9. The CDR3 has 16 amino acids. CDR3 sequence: CASSLKDRELADTQYF. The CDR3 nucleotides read TGTGCCAGCAGTTTGAAGGACAGGGAATTGGCAGATACGCAGTATTTT.

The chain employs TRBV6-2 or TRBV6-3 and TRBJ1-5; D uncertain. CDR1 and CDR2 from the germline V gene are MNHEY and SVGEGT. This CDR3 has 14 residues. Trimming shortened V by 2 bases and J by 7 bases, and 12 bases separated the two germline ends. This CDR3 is CASSYREYGQPQHF. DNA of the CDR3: TGTGCCAGCAGTTACCGGGAGTACGGGCAGCCCCAGCATTTT.

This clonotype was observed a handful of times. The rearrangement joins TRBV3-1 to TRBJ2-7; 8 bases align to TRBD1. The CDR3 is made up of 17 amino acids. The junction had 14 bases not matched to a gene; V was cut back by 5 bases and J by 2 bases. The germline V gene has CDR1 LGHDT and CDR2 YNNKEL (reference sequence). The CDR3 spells CASSRDRGLHSTYEQYF. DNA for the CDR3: TGTGCCAGCAGCAGAGACAGGGGCCTTCATTCAACCTACGAGCAGTACTTC.

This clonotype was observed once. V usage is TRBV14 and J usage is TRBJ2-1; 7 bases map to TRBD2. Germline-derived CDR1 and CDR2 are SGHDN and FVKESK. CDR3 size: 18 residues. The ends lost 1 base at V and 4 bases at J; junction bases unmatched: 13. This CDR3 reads CASSQGPWGGGRYNEQFF. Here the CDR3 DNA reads TGTGCCAGCAGCCAAGGTCCATGGGGGGGAGGCCGTTACAATGAGCAGTTCTTC.

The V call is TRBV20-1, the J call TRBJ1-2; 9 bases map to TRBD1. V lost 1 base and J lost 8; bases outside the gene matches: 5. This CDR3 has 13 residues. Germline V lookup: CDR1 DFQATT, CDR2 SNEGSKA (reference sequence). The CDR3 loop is CSARGTGESGYTF. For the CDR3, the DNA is TGCAGTGCTAGAGGGACAGGGGAGTCGGGCTACACCTTC.

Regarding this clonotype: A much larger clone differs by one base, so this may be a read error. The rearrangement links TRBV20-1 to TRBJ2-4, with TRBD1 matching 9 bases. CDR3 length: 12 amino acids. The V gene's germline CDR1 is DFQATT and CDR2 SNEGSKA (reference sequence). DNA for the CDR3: TGCGGTGCTCTCCGTTGGGACAGGGTACAGTACTTC. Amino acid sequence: CGALRWDRVQYF.

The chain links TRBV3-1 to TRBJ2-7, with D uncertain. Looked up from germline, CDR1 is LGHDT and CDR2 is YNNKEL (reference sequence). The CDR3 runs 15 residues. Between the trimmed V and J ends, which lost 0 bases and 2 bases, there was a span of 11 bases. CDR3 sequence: CASSQDRYKPYEQYF. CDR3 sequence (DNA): TGTGCCAGCAGCCAAGATCGGTACAAACCCTACGAGCAGTACTTC.

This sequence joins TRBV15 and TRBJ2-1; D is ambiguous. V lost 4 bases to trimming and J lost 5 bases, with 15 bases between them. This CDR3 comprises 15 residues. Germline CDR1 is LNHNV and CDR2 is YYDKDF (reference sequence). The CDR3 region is CATSTRQTPNNEQFF. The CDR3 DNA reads TGTGCCACCAGCACCCGTCAAACCCCCAACAATGAGCAGTTCTTC.

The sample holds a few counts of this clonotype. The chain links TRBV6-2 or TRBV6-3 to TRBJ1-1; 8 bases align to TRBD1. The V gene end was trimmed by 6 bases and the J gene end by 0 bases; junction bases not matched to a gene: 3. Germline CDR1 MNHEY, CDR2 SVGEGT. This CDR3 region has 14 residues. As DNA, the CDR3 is TGTGCCAGCAGCCGACAGGGGATGAACACTGAAGCTTTCTTT. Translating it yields CASSRQGMNTEAFF.

The CDR3 protein is CASSTTGSNEKLFF. The CDR3 DNA is TGTGCCAGCAGCACAACAGGGTCTAATGAAAAACTGTTTTTT. The rearrangement uses TRBV9 and TRBJ1-4; D might be TRBD1 (6 bases). This CDR3 is built from 14 residues. CDR1 and CDR2 from the germline V gene are SGDLS and YYNGEE. V was trimmed by 4 bases and J by 3 bases, leaving 10 bases between them.

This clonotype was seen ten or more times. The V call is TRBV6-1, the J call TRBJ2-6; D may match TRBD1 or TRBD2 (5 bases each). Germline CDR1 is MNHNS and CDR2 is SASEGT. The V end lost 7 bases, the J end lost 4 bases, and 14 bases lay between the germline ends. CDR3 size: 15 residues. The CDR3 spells CASTEWGLGANVLTF. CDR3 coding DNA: TGTGCCAGCACCGAATGGGGGTTAGGGGCCAACGTCCTGACTTTC.

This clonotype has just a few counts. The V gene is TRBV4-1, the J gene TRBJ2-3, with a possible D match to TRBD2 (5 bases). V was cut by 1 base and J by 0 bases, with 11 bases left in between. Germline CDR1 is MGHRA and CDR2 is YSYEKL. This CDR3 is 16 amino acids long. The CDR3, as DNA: TGCGCCAGCAGCCAAGTAGCGCTAACTAGCACAGATACGCAGTATTTT. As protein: CASSQVALTSTDTQYF.

In DNA form, the CDR3 reads TGTGCCTGGGGACAGGGGTTGGAAAACATTCAGTACTTC. Translation gives CAWGQGLENIQYF. The chain is built from TRBV30 and TRBJ2-4; TRBD1 agrees at 9 bases. Trimming removed 5 bases from V and 5 bases from J; junction bases left unmatched: 4. The CDR3 loop spans 13 amino acids. The germline V gene encodes CDR1 GTSNPN and CDR2 SVGIG (reference sequence).

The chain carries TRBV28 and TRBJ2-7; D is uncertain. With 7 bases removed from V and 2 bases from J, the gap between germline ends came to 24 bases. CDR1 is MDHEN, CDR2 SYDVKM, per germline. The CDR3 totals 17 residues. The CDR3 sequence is CASTHTPPVPIPYEQYF. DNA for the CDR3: TGTGCCAGCACCCACACTCCCCCGGTTCCTATCCCCTACGAGCAGTACTTC. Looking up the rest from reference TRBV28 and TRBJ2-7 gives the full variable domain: DVKVTQSSRYLVKRTGEKVFLECVQDMDHENMFWYRQDPGLGLRLIYFSYDVKMKEKGDIPEGYSVSREKKERFSLILESASTNQTSMYLCASTHTPPVPIPYEQYFGPGTRLTVT.

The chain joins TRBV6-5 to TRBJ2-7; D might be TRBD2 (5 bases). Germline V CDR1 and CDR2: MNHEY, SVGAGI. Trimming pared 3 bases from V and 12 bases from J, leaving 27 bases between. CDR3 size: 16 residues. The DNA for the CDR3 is TGTGCCAGCAGTTATCGTTGGACTGGTTCGGAGGATGGTCGGTACTTC. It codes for CASSYRWTGSEDGRYF.

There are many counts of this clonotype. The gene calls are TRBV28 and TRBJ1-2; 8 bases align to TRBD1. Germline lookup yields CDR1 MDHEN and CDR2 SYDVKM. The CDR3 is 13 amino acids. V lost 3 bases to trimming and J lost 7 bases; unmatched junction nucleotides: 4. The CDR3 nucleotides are TGTGCCAGCAGTTTGACAGGGGAAGGTGGCTACACCTTC. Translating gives CASSLTGEGGYTF.

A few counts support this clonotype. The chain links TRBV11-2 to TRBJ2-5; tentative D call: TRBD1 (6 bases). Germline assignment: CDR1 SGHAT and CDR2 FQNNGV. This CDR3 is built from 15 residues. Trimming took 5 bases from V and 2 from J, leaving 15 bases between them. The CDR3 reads CASSTSGTNQETQYF. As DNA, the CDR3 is TGTGCCAGCAGCACCTCCGGGACAAATCAAGAGACCCAGTACTTC. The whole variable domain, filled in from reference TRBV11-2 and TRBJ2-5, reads EAGVAQSPRYKIIEKRQSVAFWCNPISGHATLYWYQQILGQGPKLLIQFQNNGVVDDSQLPKDRFSAERLKGVDSTLKIQPAKLEDSAVYLCASSTSGTNQETQYFGPGTRLLVL.

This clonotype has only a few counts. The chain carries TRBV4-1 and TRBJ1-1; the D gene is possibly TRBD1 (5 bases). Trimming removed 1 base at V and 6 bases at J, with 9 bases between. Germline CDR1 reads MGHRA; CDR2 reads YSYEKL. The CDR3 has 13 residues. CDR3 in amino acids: CASSQGGRAEAFF. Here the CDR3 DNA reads TGCGCCAGCAGCCAAGGGGGCCGGGCTGAAGCTTTCTTT.

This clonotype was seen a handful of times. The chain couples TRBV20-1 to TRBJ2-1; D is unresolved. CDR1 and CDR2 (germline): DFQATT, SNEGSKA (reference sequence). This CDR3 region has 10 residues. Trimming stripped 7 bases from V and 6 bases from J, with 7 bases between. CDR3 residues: CSVTFNEQFF. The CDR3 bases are TGCAGTGTGACCTTCAATGAGCAGTTCTTC.

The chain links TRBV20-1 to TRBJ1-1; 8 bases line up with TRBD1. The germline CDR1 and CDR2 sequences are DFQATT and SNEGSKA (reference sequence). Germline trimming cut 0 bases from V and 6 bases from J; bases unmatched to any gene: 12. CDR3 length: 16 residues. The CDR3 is CSARDRGQGFISEAFF. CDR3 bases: TGCAGTGCTAGAGACCGCGGACAGGGTTTCATTTCTGAAGCTTTCTTT.

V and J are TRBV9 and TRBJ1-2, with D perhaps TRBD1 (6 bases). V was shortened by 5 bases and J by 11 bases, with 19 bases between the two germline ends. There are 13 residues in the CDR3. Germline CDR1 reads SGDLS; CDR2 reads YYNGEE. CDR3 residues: CASRGTGQGSYTF. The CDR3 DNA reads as TGTGCCAGCAGAGGAACAGGGCAGGGCTCTTACACCTTC.

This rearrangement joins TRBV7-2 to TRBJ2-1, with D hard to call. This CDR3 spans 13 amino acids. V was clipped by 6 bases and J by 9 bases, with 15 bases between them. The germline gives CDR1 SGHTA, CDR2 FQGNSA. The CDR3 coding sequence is TGTGCCAGCAGGGTGGAGACGTGGAGTGAGCAGTTCTTC. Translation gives CASRVETWSEQFF.